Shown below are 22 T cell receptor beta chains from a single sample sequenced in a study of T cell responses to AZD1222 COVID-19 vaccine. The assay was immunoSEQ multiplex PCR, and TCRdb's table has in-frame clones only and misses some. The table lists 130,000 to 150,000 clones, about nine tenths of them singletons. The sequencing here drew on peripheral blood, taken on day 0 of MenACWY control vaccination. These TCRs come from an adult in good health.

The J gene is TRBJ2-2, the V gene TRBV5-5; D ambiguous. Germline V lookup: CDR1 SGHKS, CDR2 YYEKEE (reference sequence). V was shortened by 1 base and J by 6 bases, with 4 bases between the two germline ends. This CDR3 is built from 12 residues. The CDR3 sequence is CASSLYAGELFF. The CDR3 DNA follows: TGTGCCAGCAGCTTGTACGCCGGGGAGCTGTTTTTT.

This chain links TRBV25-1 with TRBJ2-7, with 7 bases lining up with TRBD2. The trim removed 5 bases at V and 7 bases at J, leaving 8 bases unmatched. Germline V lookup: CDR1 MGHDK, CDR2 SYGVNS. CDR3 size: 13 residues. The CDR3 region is CASSRAGLGEQYF. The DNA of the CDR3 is TGTGCCAGCAGTAGAGCGGGATTAGGTGAGCAGTACTTC.

The CDR3 loop is CASSFTRTTNQPQHF. CDR3 DNA sequence: TGTGCCAGTAGTTTTACCCGGACAACCAATCAGCCCCAGCATTTT. The V gene is TRBV19, the J gene TRBJ1-5; a weak D match, TRBD1 (5 bases). The CDR3 extends over 15 amino acids. V was shortened by 5 bases and J by 3 bases, with 14 bases between the two germline ends. Germline V gene sequence: CDR1 LNHDA, CDR2 SQIVND (reference sequence).

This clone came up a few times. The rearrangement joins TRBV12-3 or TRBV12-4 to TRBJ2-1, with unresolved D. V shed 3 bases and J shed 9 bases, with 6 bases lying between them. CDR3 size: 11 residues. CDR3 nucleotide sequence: TGTGCCAGCAGTTTTACCAGTGAGCAGTTCTTC. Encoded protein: CASSFTSEQFF.

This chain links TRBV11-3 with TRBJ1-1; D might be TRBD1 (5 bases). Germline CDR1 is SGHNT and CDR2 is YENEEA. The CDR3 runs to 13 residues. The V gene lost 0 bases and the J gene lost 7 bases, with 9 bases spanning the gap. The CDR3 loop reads CASSLDQGREAFF. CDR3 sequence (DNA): TGTGCCAGCAGCTTAGATCAGGGACGTGAAGCTTTCTTT.

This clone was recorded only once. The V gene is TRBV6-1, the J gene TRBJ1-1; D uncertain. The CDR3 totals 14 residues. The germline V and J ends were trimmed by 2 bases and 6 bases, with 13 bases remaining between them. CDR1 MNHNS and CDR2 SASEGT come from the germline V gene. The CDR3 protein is CASSEMAGSPEAFF. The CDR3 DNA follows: TGTGCCAGCAGTGAAATGGCTGGAAGTCCTGAAGCTTTCTTT.

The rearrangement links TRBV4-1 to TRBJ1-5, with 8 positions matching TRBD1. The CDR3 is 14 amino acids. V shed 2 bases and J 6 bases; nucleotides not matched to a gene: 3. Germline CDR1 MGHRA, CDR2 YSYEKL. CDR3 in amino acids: CASSQPDRAQPQHF. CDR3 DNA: TGCGCCAGCAGCCAACCGGACAGGGCTCAGCCCCAGCATTTT.

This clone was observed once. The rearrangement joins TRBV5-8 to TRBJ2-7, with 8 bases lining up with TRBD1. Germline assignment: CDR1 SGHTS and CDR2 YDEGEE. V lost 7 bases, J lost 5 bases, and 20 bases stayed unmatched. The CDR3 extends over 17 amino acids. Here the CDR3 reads CASGRQGRANLLDEQYF. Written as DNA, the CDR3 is TGTGCCAGCGGAAGACAGGGGCGTGCGAATCTCCTGGACGAGCAGTACTTC. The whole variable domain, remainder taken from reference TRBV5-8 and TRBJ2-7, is EAGVTQSPTHLIKTRGQQATLRCSPISGHTSVYWYQQALGLGLQFLLWYDEGEERNRGNFPPRFSGRQFPNYSSELNVNALELEDSALYLCASGRQGRANLLDEQYFGPGTRLTVT.

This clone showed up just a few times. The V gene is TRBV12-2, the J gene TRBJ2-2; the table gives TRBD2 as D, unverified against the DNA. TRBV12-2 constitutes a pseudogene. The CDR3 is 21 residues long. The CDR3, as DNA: TGTGCAAGTCGCTACATCGAGCAGAGAGGTTCGGGTCGGGCGAACACCGGGGAGCTGTTTTTT. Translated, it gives CASRYIEQRGSGRANTGELFF.

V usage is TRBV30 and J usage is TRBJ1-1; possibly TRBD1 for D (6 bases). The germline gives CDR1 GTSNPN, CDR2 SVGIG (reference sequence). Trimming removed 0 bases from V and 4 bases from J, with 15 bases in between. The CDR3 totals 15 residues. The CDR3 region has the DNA TGTGCCTGGAGTGTGCAGGCCCTCAGGGGCACTGAAGCTTTCTTT. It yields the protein CAWSVQALRGTEAFF.

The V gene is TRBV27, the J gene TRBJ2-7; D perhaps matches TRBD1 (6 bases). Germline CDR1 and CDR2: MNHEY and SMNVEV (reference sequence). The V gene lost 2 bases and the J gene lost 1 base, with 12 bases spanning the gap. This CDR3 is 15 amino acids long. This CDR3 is CASSLGQGKSYEQYF. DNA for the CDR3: TGTGCCAGCAGTTTAGGGCAGGGGAAATCCTACGAGCAGTACTTC.

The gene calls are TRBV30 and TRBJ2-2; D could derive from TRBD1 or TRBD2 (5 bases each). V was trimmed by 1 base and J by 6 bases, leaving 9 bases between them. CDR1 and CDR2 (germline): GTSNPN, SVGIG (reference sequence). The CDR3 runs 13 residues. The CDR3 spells CAWSGGLAGELFF. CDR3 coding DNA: TGTGCCTGGAGTGGGGGGTTGGCCGGGGAGCTGTTTTTT.

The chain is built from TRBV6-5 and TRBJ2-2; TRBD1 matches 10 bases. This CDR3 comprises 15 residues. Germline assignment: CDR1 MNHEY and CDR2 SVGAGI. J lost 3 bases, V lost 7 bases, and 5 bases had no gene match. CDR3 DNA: TGTGCCAGCACCAAGACAGGGGGCTACACCGGGGAGCTGTTTTTT. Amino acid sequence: CASTKTGGYTGELFF.

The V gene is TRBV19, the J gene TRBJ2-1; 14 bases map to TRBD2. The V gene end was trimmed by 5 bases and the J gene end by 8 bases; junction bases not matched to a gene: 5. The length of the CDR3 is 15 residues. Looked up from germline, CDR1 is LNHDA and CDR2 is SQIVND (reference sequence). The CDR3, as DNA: TGTGCCAGTAGTGCCGGACTAGCGGGAGGTTATGAGCAGTTCTTC. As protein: CASSAGLAGGYEQFF.

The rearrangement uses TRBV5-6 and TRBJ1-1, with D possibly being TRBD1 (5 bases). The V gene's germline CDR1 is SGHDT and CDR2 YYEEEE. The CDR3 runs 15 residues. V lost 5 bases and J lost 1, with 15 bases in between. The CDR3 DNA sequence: TGTGCCAGCAGATATCACCGGGACGGGAACACTGAAGCTTTCTTT. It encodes CASRYHRDGNTEAFF.

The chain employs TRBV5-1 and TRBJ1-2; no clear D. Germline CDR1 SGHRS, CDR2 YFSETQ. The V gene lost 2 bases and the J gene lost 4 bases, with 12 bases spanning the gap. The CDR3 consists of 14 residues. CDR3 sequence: CASSLVDDGYGYTF. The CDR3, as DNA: TGCGCCAGCAGCTTAGTGGATGATGGCTATGGCTACACCTTC.

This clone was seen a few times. Here the CDR3 reads CASSLVSGEAFF. The DNA of the CDR3 is TGTGCCAGCAGCTTGGTGAGCGGGGAAGCTTTCTTT. This rearrangement joins TRBV5-6 to TRBJ1-1; the D is unclear. V lost 0 bases, J lost 8 bases, and 8 bases lay in between. CDR3 length: 12 residues. CDR1 and CDR2 (germline): SGHDT, YYEEEE.

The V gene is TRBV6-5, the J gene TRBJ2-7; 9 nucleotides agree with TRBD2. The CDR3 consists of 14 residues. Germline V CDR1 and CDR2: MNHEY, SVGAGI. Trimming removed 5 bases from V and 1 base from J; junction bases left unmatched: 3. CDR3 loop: CASSLSGGSYEQYF. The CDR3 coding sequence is TGTGCCAGCAGTCTCAGCGGGGGGTCCTACGAGCAGTACTTC.

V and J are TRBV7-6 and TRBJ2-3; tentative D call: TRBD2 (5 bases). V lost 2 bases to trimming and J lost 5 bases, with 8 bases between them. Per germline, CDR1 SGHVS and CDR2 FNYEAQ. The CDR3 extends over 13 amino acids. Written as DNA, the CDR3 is TGTGCCAGCAGCTTACGGGATCTAGATACGCAGTATTTT. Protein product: CASSLRDLDTQYF. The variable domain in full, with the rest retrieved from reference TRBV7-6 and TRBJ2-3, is GAGVSQSPRYKVTKRGQDVALRCDPISGHVSLYWYRQALGQGPEFLTYFNYEAQQDKSGLPNDRFSAERPEGSISTLTIQRTEQRDSAMYRCASSLRDLDTQYFGPGTRLTVL.

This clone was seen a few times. CDR3 sequence: CASSQGGPYEQYF. CDR3 nucleotide sequence: TGTGCCAGCAGCCAAGGGGGACCCTACGAGCAGTACTTC. The chain is built from TRBV4-2 and TRBJ2-7; D could derive from TRBD1 or TRBD2 (5 bases each). The V end lost 1 base, the J end lost 2 bases, and 6 bases lay between the germline ends. This CDR3 is built from 13 residues. Germline V gene data show CDR1 as LGHNA and CDR2 as YNFKEQ.

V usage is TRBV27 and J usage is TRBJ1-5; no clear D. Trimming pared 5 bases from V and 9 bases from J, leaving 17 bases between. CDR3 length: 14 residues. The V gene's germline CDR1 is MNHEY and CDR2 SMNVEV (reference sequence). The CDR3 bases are TGTGCCAGCAGTCCAACCGGGCCCGAAGGGCCCCAGCATTTT. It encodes CASSPTGPEGPQHF.

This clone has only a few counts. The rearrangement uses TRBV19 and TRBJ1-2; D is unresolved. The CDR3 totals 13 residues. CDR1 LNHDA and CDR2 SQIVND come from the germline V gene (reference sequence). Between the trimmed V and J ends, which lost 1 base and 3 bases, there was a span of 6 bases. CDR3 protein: CASSIGRDYGYTF. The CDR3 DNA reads TGTGCCAGTAGTATAGGGAGGGACTATGGCTACACCTTC.